A selection of T cell receptor beta chains follows, all from one sample in a study of blood T cell repertoires in COVID-19. Using immunoSEQ multiplex PCR, the repertoire was profiled, and TCRdb retains in-frame clones only, with some absent. Of a few hundred thousand clones listed, around 84% are singletons. Sequencing was done on a sample of peripheral blood. The source is a man aged 60-69 years with acute or convalescent COVID-19. CDR3s include the opening cysteine and the closing phenylalanine or tryptophan. The order of the fields is clone size, V gene, D gene, J gene, CDR3 protein, CDR3 DNA. D genes are given only for firm matches. Not all rows give a size; the values are once, few, many and, for expanded clones, a class.

size: -; V: TRBV12-3/TRBV12-4; D: -; J: TRBJ1-2; CDR3: CASSRQGNYGYTF; DNA: TGTGCCAGCAGTCGTCAGGGAAACTATGGCTACACCTTC
size: once; V: TRBV4-2; D: TRBD2; J: TRBJ2-5; CDR3: CASSQDLGGRETQYF; DNA: TGTGCCAGCAGCCAAGATCTAGGCGGGAGGGAGACCCAGTACTTC
size: -; V: TRBV5-4; D: TRBD1; J: TRBJ1-2; CDR3: CASSSPVGAGGDNYGYTF; DNA: TGTGCCAGCAGCTCGCCTGTGGGGGCAGGGGGCGATAACTATGGCTACACCTTC
size: -; V: TRBV6-5; D: TRBD2; J: TRBJ2-5; CDR3: CASSYPSGGAGETQYF; DNA: TGTGCCAGCAGTTACCCTAGCGGGGGGGCGGGGGAGACCCAGTACTTC
size: few; V: TRBV4-2; D: TRBD1; J: TRBJ2-7; CDR3: CASSQEARRGQGIYEQYF; DNA: TGTGCCAGCAGCCAAGAAGCCCGCCGCGGACAGGGGATCTACGAGCAGTACTTC
size: once; V: TRBV2; D: -; J: TRBJ1-1; CDR3: CASRRIMNTEAFF; DNA: TGTGCCAGCAGGCGGATCATGAACACTGAAGCTTTCTTT
size: -; V: TRBV2; D: -; J: TRBJ2-1; CDR3: CASSVSGAGNNEQFF; DNA: TGTGCCAGCAGTGTTTCGGGAGCCGGTAACAATGAGCAGTTCTTC
size: -; V: TRBV19; D: TRBD1; J: TRBJ1-1; CDR3: CASSTPMDRGRLNTEAFF; DNA: TGTGCCAGTAGTACCCCCATGGACAGGGGGAGACTGAACACTGAAGCTTTCTTT
size: -; V: TRBV7-2; D: TRBD2; J: TRBJ2-3; CDR3: CASSLDAGGPDTQYF; DNA: TGTGCCAGCAGCTTAGACGCGGGGGGCCCAGATACGCAGTATTTT
size: -; V: TRBV9; D: TRBD1; J: TRBJ1-4; CDR3: CASSGTGATNEKLFF; DNA: TGTGCCAGCAGCGGAACAGGGGCAACTAATGAAAAACTGTTTTTT
size: -; V: TRBV7-9; D: -; J: TRBJ1-1; CDR3: CASSPSQLEAFF; DNA: TGTGCCAGCAGCCCTAGCCAGCTTGAAGCTTTCTTT
size: -; V: TRBV4-1; D: -; J: TRBJ2-7; CDR3: CASSQAAGAGQSYEQYF; DNA: TGCGCCAGCAGCCAAGCCGCGGGAGCAGGACAGTCCTACGAGCAGTACTTC
size: -; V: TRBV6-2/TRBV6-3; D: TRBD2; J: TRBJ2-5; CDR3: CASSYSSGGSLWTQYF; DNA: TGTGCCAGCAGTTATTCTAGCGGGGGGTCCCTATGGACCCAGTACTTC
size: -; V: TRBV29-1; D: TRBD2; J: TRBJ2-1; CDR3: CSVPNRLADPPFF; DNA: TGCAGCGTTCCCAACCGACTAGCTGATCCCCCGTTCTTC
size: -; V: TRBV6-6; D: -; J: TRBJ2-7; CDR3: CASSSPTLGSYEQYF; DNA: TGTGCCAGCAGTTCCCCGACCCTGGGCAGCTACGAGCAGTACTTC
size: -; V: TRBV6-5; D: -; J: TRBJ2-5; CDR3: CASSLRGHQETQYF; DNA: TGTGCCAGCAGTCTGCGGGGGCACCAAGAGACCCAGTACTTC
size: -; V: TRBV3-1/TRBV3-2; D: -; J: TRBJ2-5; CDR3: CASSPQRSGRGGETQYF; DNA: TGTGCCAGCAGCCCCCAGAGATCGGGGCGAGGAGGGGAGACCCAGTACTTC
size: -; V: TRBV9; D: -; J: TRBJ2-6; CDR3: CASSVGGRGSGANVLTF; DNA: TGTGCCAGCAGCGTAGGTGGCAGGGGTTCTGGGGCCAACGTCCTGACTTTC
size: -; V: TRBV11-3; D: -; J: TRBJ1-5; CDR3: CASSLVTFRPQHF; DNA: TGTGCCAGCAGCTTAGTAACTTTCCGGCCCCAGCATTTT
size: once; V: TRBV3-1/TRBV3-2; D: TRBD1; J: TRBJ2-7; CDR3: CASSQEGQGYEQYF; DNA: TGTGCCAGCAGCCAAGAGGGACAGGGCTACGAGCAGTACTTC
size: -; V: TRBV9; D: -; J: TRBJ2-2; CDR3: CASSVSHRPTGELFF; DNA: TGTGCCAGCAGCGTATCCCACAGGCCCACCGGGGAGCTGTTTTTT
size: -; V: TRBV2; D: -; J: TRBJ1-1; CDR3: CASGRTMNTEAFF; DNA: TGTGCCAGCGGCCGGACAATGAACACTGAAGCTTTCTTT
size: -; V: TRBV19; D: TRBD2; J: TRBJ2-4; CDR3: CASSLRLAGGGDAAKNIQYF; DNA: TGTGCCAGTAGTCTCCGACTAGCGGGGGGTGGAGATGCCGCCAAAAACATTCAGTACTTC
size: -; V: TRBV14; D: -; J: TRBJ1-1; CDR3: CASSQDPGNTEAFF; DNA: TGTGCCAGCAGCCAAGATCCGGGGAACACTGAAGCTTTCTTT
size: -; V: TRBV28; D: -; J: TRBJ2-3; CDR3: CASKNLRVWSRDKDTDTQYF; DNA: TGTGCCAGCAAAAACCTTAGGGTTTGGAGCCGGGACAAAGACACAGATACGCAGTATTTT
size: few; V: TRBV6-1; D: TRBD1; J: TRBJ1-6; CDR3: CASSESGGTANNSPLHF; DNA: TGTGCCAGCAGTGAGAGTGGGGGGACAGCGAATAATTCACCCCTCCACTTT
size: -; V: TRBV5-1; D: TRBD1; J: TRBJ1-4; CDR3: CASSSIAGTGSSNEKLFF; DNA: TGCGCCAGCAGCTCAATCGCCGGGACAGGGTCCTCTAATGAAAAACTGTTTTTT
size: -; V: TRBV19; D: TRBD1; J: TRBJ2-5; CDR3: CASSMEGQGRETQYF; DNA: TGTGCCAGTAGTATGGAGGGACAGGGGAGGGAGACCCAGTACTTC
size: -; V: TRBV6-2/TRBV6-3; D: TRBD1; J: TRBJ1-2; CDR3: CASSRPRGNYGYTF; DNA: TGTGCCAGCAGCCGTCCCAGGGGGAACTATGGCTACACCTTC
size: -; V: TRBV25-1; D: -; J: TRBJ1-1; CDR3: CASSGEGRNTEAFF; DNA: TGTGCCAGCAGTGGGGAGGGCCGAAACACTGAAGCTTTCTTT
size: -; V: TRBV5-4; D: -; J: TRBJ1-2; CDR3: CASGPPPEPNYGYTF; DNA: TGTGCCAGCGGCCCCCCACCAGAACCTAACTATGGCTACACCTTC
size: -; V: TRBV7-6; D: TRBD2; J: TRBJ2-7; CDR3: CASSQASGGPYEQYF; DNA: TGTGCCAGCAGCCAGGCTAGCGGGGGGCCCTACGAGCAGTACTTC
size: -; V: TRBV6-5; D: -; J: TRBJ1-6; CDR3: CASTEGRNSPLHF; DNA: TGTGCCAGCACCGAGGGCCGGAATTCACCCCTCCACTTT
size: -; V: TRBV5-1; D: -; J: TRBJ1-2; CDR3: CASSLTGPGGYTF; DNA: TGCGCCAGCAGCTTAACAGGGCCGGGGGGCTACACCTTC
size: -; V: TRBV7-9; D: TRBD1; J: TRBJ2-7; CDR3: CASSLGQGAFFEQYF; DNA: TGTGCCAGCAGCTTAGGGCAGGGGGCATTTTTTGAGCAGTACTTC
size: -; V: TRBV4-2; D: TRBD1; J: TRBJ1-5; CDR3: CASSPLLSVGTGGLRKSNQPQHF; DNA: TGTGCCAGCAGCCCGTTATTGTCAGTAGGGACAGGGGGCTTGCGGAAGAGCAATCAGCCCCAGCATTTT
size: -; V: TRBV24-1; D: TRBD2; J: TRBJ2-3; CDR3: CATREVDTQYF; DNA: TGTGCCACCCGGGAGGTTGATACGCAGTATTTT
size: -; V: TRBV27; D: TRBD1; J: TRBJ2-1; CDR3: CASSFQFGQGFSSYNEQFF; DNA: TGTGCCAGCAGTTTTCAGTTCGGACAGGGGTTTAGCTCCTACAATGAGCAGTTCTTC
size: -; V: TRBV15; D: TRBD1; J: TRBJ2-2; CDR3: CATNPGGITGELFF; DNA: TGTGCCACCAACCCAGGGGGCATCACCGGGGAGCTGTTTTTT
size: -; V: TRBV7-8; D: TRBD1; J: TRBJ2-2; CDR3: CASSTGTVGTGELFF; DNA: TGTGCCAGCAGCACCGGGACAGTAGGCACCGGGGAGCTGTTTTTT
size: -; V: TRBV24-1; D: -; J: TRBJ1-4; CDR3: CATSDGLGVGNEKLFF; DNA: TGTGCCACCAGTGATGGCCTCGGGGTGGGGAATGAAAAACTGTTTTTT